The entry that follows covers one TCR beta chain sequence. What it binds is not known. The table came from immunoSEQ multiplex PCR; TCRdb's copy has only in-frame clones and leaves some out. The sample includes 200,000 or so clones, around 88% of them seen just once. This record comes from a study of cytomegalovirus exposure and HLA in healthy donors. General study points: A subsequent analysis found that TCR clusters from the first cohort also tended to co-occur in the approximately 120 validation repertoires, with about 95% of cluster scores above 0.

CDR3 size: 18 residues. V lost 0 bases and J lost 2; bases outside the gene matches: 8. Germline CDR1 reads MNHEY; CDR2 reads SMNVEV (reference sequence). The clonotype comes from a woman between 18 and 29 years old in good health and CMV-seronegative. Sequencing was carried out using PBMCs. The chain combines TRBV27 with TRBJ1-5; 9 bases are shared with TRBD1. CDR3 region: CASSLSMAQGAGNQPQHF. The CDR3 region has the DNA TGTGCCAGCAGTTTATCGATGGCACAGGGGGCTGGCAATCAGCCCCAGCATTTT.